The 12 T cell receptor beta chains in this list originate from one sample, sequenced in a study of blood T cells in healthy people across ages. A J-beta primer mix and a sample-barcoded 5' primer were used in a second PCR of about 7 to 11 cycles. MiXCR, applied by TCRdb to the 5' RACE reads, yields one record per CDR3 protein. Among 1.5 million or so distinct CDR3 sequences listed, approximately 43% were seen once. The sequenced sample was blood. Receptor source: a woman aged 18-30 years in good health.

This clonotype showed up just a few times. This chain connects TRBV11-2 to TRBJ1-2; D might be TRBD1 (5 bases). Trimming pared 5 bases from V and 4 bases from J, leaving 17 bases between. Germline V gene sequence: CDR1 SGHAT, CDR2 FQNNGV. The CDR3 is made up of 15 amino acids. Written as DNA, the CDR3 is TGTGCCAGCAGCACTGGGACGGATCCCCTCTATGGCTACACCTTC. Translated, it gives CASSTGTDPLYGYTF.

This clonotype was counted only a few times. This chain links TRBV20-1 with TRBJ2-5, with TRBD2 identical over 9 bases. Near its end, the DNA agrees better with TRBJ2-7, so the J call may be wrong. Germline loops: CDR1 DFQATT, CDR2 SNEGSKA (reference sequence). There are 14 residues in the CDR3. As DNA, the CDR3 is TGCAGTGCTAGATCGAGCGGGAGGTACAACGAGCAGTACTTC. Translation: CSARSSGRYNEQYF.

The chain is built from TRBV5-1 and TRBJ2-1; D is uncertain. The J call may be mistaken, given a closer DNA end match to TRBJ2-7. The CDR3 covers 15 residues. Germline V gene data show CDR1 as SGHRS and CDR2 as YFSETQ. The CDR3 spells CASSPPDPLNNEQYF. CDR3 coding DNA: TGCGCCAGCAGCCCTCCGGACCCCCTTAACAATGAGCAGTACTTC.

The genes are TRBV7-3 and TRBJ1-4; 9 nucleotides line up with TRBD1. J gave up 6 bases and V 1 base, and 6 bases lay outside the gene matches. CDR1 is SGHTA and CDR2 is FQGTGA in the germline V gene. The CDR3 length is 16 residues. The CDR3 loop is CASSLSRTGEDEKLFF. CDR3 nucleotides: TGTGCCAGCAGCTTAAGTAGGACAGGGGAAGATGAAAAACTGTTTTTT.

This chain joins TRBV7-2 and TRBJ1-6; 8 positions agree with TRBD1. This CDR3 contains 16 residues. With 4 bases clipped from V and 9 bases from J, the junction kept 11 bases outside the gene matches. Germline CDR1 reads SGHTA; CDR2 reads FQGNSA. The CDR3 spells CASSWGTGGTSSPLHF. The CDR3 DNA follows: TGTGCCAGCAGCTGGGGAACAGGGGGGACTTCTTCACCCCTCCACTTT. The complete variable domain, with remaining parts taken from reference TRBV7-2 and TRBJ1-6, reads GAGVSQSPSNKVTEKGKDVELRCDPISGHTALYWYRQSLGQGLEFLIYFQGNSAPDKSGLPSDRFSAERTGGSVSTLTIQRTQQEDSAVYLCASSWGTGGTSSPLHFGNGTRLTVT.

The chain joins TRBV7-2 to TRBJ2-3; 9 positions agree with TRBD2. Germline V gene sequence: CDR1 SGHTA, CDR2 FQGNSA. J was trimmed by 2 bases and V by 3 bases; bases with no gene match: 12. This CDR3 contains 18 residues. CDR3 sequence: CASSFSTQRLAATDTQYF. For the CDR3, the DNA is TGTGCCAGCAGCTTCAGTACTCAGAGACTAGCGGCCACAGATACGCAGTATTTT.

CDR3 nucleotide sequence: TGTGCCAGCAGTGATTGGGACACCGGGGAGCTGTTTTTT. Protein product: CASSDWDTGELFF. The chain combines TRBV6-2 or TRBV6-3 with TRBJ2-2; no clear D gene. CDR3 length equals 13 residues. Per germline, CDR1 MNHEY and CDR2 SVGEGT. V was clipped by 5 bases and J by 3 bases, with 7 bases between them.

The V call is TRBV7-6, the J call TRBJ1-2; D remains unclear. Per the germline V gene, CDR1 is SGHVS and CDR2 is FNYEAQ. Trimming removed 5 bases at V and 3 bases at J, with 13 bases between. The CDR3 is 14 amino acids. The CDR3 loop reads CASSVNTADYGYTF. The CDR3 coding sequence is TGTGCCAGCAGCGTAAATACGGCAGACTATGGCTACACCTTC.

A remark on this clonotype: A read error may produce the germline difference seen at one junction end. V is TRBV7-7 and J is TRBJ2-7, with D perhaps assigned TRBD1 or TRBD2 (5 bases each). The CDR3 is made up of 13 amino acids. CDR1 and CDR2 from the germline V gene are SSHAT and FNYEAQ (reference sequence). The chain's CDR3 is CASSSDWGNEQYF. The CDR3 coding sequence is TGTGCTAGCAGCTCGGACTGGGGCAATGAGCAGTACTTC.

The chain combines TRBV7-2 with TRBJ1-3, with D uncertain. The CDR3 is 16 amino acids. CDR1 and CDR2 (germline): SGHTA, FQGNSA. Between the trimmed V and J ends, which lost 1 base and 0 bases, there was a span of 10 bases. The CDR3 region has the DNA TGTGCCAGCAGCTTAGTTGGCGGATCCTCTGGAAACACCATATATTTT. This translates into CASSLVGGSSGNTIYF.

The chain uses TRBV7-2 and TRBJ1-6, with 10 bases identical to TRBD1. V lost 5 bases, J lost 9 bases, and 7 bases stayed unmatched. Germline values: CDR1 SGHTA, CDR2 FQGNSA. The CDR3 has 15 residues. CDR3 sequence: CASSTRDRGPSPLHF. Here the CDR3 DNA reads TGTGCCAGCAGCACCCGGGACAGGGGCCCTTCACCCCTCCACTTT.

A few counts support this clonotype. The chain uses TRBV28 and TRBJ2-7; D is undetermined. The V and J ends lost 3 bases and 2 bases respectively, with 5 bases between them. The CDR3 sequence is 12 residues long. CDR1 is MDHEN and CDR2 is SYDVKM in the germline V gene. Written as DNA, the CDR3 is TGTGCCAGCAGTTTCCGGCCCTACGAGCAGTACTTC. Translation: CASSFRPYEQYF.